This T cell receptor beta chain was obtained from a study of blood T cell repertoires in COVID-19. Study-level background: The United States, Italy and Spain were the sources of the acute and convalescent COVID-19 samples. The cDNA or gDNA used as material had been derived from T cells, B-cell-depleted T cells, or PBMCs.

The ends were cut back, 5 bases at V and 1 base at J, with 11 bases in the middle. The V gene's germline CDR1 is SEHNR and CDR2 FQNEAQ (reference sequence). The CDR3 is made up of 14 amino acids. Study processing details: Amplified reference gene primers provided the basis for estimating nucleated cell counts. The method was immunoSEQ multiplex PCR; TCRdb's version includes in-frame clones alone and lacks a portion of them. V and J calls and clone size follow that table, whereas D and trimming were derived from the DNA. The sample carries 25,000 to 35,000 clones, about nine tenths recorded once. The origin of this receptor is a man aged 65 to 85 with active or convalescent COVID-19. Sequencing used peripheral blood. The chain uses TRBV7-9 and TRBJ1-1; no firm D call. The CDR3 DNA is TGTGCCAGCAGCCAGGCGCCGGAGAACACTGAAGCTTTCTTT. Translating it yields CASSQAPENTEAFF.